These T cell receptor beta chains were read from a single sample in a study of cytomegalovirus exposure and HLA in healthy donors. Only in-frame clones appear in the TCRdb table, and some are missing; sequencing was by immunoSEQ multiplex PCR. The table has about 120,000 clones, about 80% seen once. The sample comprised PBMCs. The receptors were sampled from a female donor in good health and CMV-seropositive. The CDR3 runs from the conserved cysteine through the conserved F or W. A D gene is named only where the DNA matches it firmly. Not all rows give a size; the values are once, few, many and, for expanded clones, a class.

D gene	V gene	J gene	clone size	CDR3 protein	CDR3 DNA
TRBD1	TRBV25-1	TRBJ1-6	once	CASSENRDSLNSPLHF	TGTGCCAGCAGCGAAAACCGGGACAGTCTTAATTCACCCCTCCACTTT
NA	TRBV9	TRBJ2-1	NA	CASSAQGHLYNEQFF	TGTGCCAGCAGCGCACAGGGTCACCTTTACAATGAGCAGTTCTTC
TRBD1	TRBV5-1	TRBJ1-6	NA	CASSSRQGEDSPLHF	TGCGCCAGCAGCTCGAGACAGGGTGAGGATTCACCCCTCCACTTT
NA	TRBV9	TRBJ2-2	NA	CASSATSGGRETTGELFF	TGTGCCAGCAGCGCCACCTCGGGGGGCAGGGAGACCACCGGGGAGCTGTTTTTT
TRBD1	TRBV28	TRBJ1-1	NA	CASSWTGNTEAFF	TGTGCCAGCAGTTGGACAGGGAACACTGAAGCTTTCTTT
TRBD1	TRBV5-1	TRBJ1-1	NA	CASSWRQGADTEAFF	TGCGCCAGCAGCTGGAGACAGGGGGCGGACACTGAAGCTTTCTTT
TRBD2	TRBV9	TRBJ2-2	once	CASSGPGLASGELFF	TGTGCCAGCAGCGGTCCGGGACTAGCAAGCGGGGAGCTGTTTTTT
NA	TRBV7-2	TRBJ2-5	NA	CASSLGGQGQETQYF	TGTGCCAGCAGCTTAGGGGGCCAGGGGCAAGAGACCCAGTACTTC
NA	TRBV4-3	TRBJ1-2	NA	CASSQGRPTGYGYTF	TGCGCCAGCAGCCAAGGCCGACCTACGGGCTATGGCTACACCTTC
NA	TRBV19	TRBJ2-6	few	CASSIYFAGANVLTF	TGTGCCAGTAGTATTTACTTCGCGGGGGCCAACGTCCTGACTTTC